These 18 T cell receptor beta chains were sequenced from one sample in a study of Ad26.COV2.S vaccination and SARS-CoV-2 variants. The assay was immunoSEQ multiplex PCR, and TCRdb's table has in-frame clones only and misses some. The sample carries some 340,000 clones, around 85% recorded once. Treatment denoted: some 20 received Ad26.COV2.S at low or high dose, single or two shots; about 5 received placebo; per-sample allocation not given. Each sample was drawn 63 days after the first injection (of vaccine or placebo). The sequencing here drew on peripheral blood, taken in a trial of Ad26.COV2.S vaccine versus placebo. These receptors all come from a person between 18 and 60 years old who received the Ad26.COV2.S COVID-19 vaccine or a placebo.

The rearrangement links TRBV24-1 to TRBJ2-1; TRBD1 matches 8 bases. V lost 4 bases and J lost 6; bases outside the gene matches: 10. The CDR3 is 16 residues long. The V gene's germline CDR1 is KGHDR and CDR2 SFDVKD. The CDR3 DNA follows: TGTGCCACCAGTGACCGACAGGGGAGCAAAAGCAATGAGCAGTTCTTC. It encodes CATSDRQGSKSNEQFF.

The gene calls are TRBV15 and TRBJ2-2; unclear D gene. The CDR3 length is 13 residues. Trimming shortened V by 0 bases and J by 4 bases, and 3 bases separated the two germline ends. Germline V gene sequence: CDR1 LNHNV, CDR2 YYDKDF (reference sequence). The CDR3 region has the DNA TGTGCCACCAGCAGAGATGCCACCGGGGAGCTGTTTTTT. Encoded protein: CATSRDATGELFF. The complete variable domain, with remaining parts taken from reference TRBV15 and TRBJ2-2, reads DAMVIQNPRYQVTQFGKPVTLSCSQTLNHNVMYWYQQKSSQAPKLLFHYYDKDFNNEADTPDNFQSRRPNTSFCFLDIRSPGLGDTAMYLCATSRDATGELFFGEGSRLTVL.

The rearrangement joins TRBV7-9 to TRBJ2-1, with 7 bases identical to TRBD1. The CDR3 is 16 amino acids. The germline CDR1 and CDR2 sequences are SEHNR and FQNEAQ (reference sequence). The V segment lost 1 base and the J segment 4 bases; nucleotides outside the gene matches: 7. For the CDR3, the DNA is TGTGCCAGCAGCTTAGGCAACAGGGGAGCGTACAATGAGCAGTTCTTC. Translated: CASSLGNRGAYNEQFF. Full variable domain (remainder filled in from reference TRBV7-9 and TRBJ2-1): DTGVSQNPRHKITKRGQNVTFRCDPISEHNRLYWYRQTLGQGPEFLTYFQNEAQLEKSRLLSDRFSAERPKGSFSTLEIQRTEQGDSAMYLCASSLGNRGAYNEQFFGPGTRLTVL.

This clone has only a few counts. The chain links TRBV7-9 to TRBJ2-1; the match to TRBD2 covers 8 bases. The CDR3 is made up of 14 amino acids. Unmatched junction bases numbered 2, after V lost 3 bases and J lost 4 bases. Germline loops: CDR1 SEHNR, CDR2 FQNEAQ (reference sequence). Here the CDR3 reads CASSLTGGYNEQFF. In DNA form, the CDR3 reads TGTGCCAGCAGCTTGACGGGGGGGTACAATGAGCAGTTCTTC.

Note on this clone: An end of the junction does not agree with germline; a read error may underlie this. CDR3 nucleotides: TGTGCCAGCAGCTTTTTCACCAGGACCACAAATACGCAGTATTTT. Its protein is CASSFFTRTTNTQYF. The rearrangement links TRBV7-8 to TRBJ2-3; D gene uncertain. This CDR3 contains 15 residues. In germline, CDR1 is SGHVS, CDR2 FQNEAQ.

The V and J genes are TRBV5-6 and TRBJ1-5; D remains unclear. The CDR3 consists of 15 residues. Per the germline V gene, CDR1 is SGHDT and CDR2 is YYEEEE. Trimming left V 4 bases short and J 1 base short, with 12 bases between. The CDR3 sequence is CASSLWLASNQPQHF. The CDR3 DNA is TGTGCCAGCAGCCTGTGGCTAGCCAGCAATCAGCCCCAGCATTTT.

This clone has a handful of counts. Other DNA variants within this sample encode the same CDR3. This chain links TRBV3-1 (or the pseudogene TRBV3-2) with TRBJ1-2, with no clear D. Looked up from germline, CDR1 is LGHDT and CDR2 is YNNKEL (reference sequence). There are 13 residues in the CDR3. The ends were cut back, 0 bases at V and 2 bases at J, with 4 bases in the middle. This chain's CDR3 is CASSQEGNYGYTF. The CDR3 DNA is TGTGCCAGCAGCCAAGAGGGCAACTATGGCTACACCTTC.

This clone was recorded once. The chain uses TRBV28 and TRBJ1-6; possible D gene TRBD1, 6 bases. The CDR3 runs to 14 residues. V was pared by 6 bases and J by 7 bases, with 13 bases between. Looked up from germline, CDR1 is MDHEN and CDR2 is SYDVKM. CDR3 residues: CASSRGGLNSPLHF. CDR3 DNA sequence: TGTGCCAGCAGCCGAGGGGGGCTCAATTCACCCCTCCACTTT.

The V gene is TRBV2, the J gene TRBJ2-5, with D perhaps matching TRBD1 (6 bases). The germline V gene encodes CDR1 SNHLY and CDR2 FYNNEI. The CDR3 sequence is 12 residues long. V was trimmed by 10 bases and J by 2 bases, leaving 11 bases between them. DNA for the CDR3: TGTGCCATCCTTACAGGGCAAGAGACCCAGTACTTC. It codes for CAILTGQETQYF.

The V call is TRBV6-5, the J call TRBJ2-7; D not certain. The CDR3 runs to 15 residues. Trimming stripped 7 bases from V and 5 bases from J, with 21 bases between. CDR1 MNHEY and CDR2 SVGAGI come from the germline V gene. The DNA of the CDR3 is TGTGCCAGCACCCTAATAGGGCCCGGCCTCCACGAGCAGTACTTC. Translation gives CASTLIGPGLHEQYF.

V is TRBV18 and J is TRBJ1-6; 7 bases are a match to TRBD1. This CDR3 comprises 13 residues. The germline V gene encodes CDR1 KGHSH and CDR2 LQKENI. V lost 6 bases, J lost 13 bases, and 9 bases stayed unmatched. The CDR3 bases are TGTGCCAGCTCTCCCCGACAGGGTGAGCCCCTCCACTTT. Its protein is CASSPRQGEPLHF.

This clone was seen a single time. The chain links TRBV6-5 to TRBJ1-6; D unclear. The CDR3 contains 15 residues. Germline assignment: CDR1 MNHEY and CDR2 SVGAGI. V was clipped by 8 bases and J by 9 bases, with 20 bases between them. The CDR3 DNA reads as TGTGCCAGCGTAAGACACCCAGAGACTATTTCACCCCTCCACTTT. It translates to CASVRHPETISPLHF.

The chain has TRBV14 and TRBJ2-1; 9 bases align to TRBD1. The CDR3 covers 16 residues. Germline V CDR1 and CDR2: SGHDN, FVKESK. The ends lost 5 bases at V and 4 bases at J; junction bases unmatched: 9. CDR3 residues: CASSILGTGPYNEQFF. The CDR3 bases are TGTGCCAGCAGCATCCTCGGGACAGGGCCTTACAATGAGCAGTTCTTC.

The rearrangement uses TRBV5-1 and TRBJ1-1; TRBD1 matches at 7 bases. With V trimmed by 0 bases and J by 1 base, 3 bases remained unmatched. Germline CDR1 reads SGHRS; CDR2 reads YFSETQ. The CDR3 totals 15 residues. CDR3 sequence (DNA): TGCGCCAGCAGCTTGGAGGGACAGCCGAACACTGAAGCTTTCTTT. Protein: CASSLEGQPNTEAFF. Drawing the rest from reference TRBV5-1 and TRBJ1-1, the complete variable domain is KAGVTQTPRYLIKTRGQQVTLSCSPISGHRSVSWYQQTPGQGLQFLFEYFSETQRNKGNFPGRFSGRQFSNSRSEMNVSTLELGDSALYLCASSLEGQPNTEAFFGQGTRLTVV.

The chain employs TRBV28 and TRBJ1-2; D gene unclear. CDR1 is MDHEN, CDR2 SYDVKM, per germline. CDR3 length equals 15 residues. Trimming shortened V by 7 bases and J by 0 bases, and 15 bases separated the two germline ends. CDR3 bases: TGTGCCAGCACACTGGCAGGCAGAGCTAACTATGGCTACACCTTC. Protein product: CASTLAGRANYGYTF.

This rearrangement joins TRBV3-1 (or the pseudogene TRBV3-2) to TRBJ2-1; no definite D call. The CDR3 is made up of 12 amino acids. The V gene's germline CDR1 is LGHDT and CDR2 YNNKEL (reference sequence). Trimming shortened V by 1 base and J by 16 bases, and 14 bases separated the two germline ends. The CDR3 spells CASSQGRVGLFF. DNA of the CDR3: TGTGCCAGCAGCCAAGGAAGGGTAGGGCTATTCTTC.

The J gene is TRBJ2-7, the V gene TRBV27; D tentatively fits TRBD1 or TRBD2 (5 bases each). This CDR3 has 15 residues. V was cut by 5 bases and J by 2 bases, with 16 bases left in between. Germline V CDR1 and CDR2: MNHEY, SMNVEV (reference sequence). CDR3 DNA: TGTGCCAGCAGTCTAGCCGGGACGTCCACCTACGAGCAGTACTTC. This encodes CASSLAGTSTYEQYF.

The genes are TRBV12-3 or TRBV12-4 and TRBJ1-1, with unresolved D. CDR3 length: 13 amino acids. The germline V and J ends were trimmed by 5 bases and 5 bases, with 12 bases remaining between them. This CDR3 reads CASSPLPDTEAFF. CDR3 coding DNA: TGTGCCAGCAGTCCCCTACCCGATACTGAAGCTTTCTTT.